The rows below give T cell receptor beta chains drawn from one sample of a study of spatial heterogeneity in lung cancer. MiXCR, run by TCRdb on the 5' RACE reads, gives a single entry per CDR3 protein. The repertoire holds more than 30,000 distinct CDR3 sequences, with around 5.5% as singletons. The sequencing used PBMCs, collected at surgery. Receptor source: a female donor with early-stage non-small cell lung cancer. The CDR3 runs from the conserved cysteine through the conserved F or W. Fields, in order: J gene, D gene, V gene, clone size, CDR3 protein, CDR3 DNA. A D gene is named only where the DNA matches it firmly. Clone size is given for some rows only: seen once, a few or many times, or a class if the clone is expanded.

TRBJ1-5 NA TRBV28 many CASSLASGVWDNQPQHF TGTGCCAGCAGTTTAGCCTCAGGGGTATGGGACAATCAGCCCCAGCATTTT
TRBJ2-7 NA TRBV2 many CASSERVWGEQYF TGTGCCAGCAGTGAACGGGTATGGGGTGAGCAGTACTTC
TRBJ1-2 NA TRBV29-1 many CSVDPGAAYGYTF TGCAGCGTTGATCCCGGAGCCGCTTATGGCTACACCTTC
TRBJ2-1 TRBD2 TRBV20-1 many CSASYRGGEEQFF TGCAGTGCTAGCTACCGCGGGGGGGAGGAGCAGTTCTTC
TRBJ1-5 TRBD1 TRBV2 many CASRRLTGGNNQPQHF TGTGCCAGCAGACGGCTGACAGGGGGAAACAATCAGCCCCAGCATTTT
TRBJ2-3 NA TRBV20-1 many CSAPPVLASQNQYF TGCAGTGCTCCCCCGGTTCTAGCCTCCCAAAACCAGTATTTT
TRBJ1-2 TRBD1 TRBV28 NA CASSSNQGAKNYGYTF TGTGCCAGCAGTTCAAACCAGGGGGCGAAAAACTATGGCTACACCTTC
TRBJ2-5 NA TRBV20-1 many CSALKLKETQYF TGCAGTGCCTTAAAGCTAAAAGAGACCCAGTACTTC
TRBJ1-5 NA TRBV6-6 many CASSYPDKEVNQPQHF TGTGCCAGCAGTTATCCGGACAAAGAGGTCAATCAGCCCCAGCATTTT
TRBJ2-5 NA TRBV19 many CASSRSPAETQYF TGTGCCAGTAGTAGGTCACCCGCGGAGACCCAGTACTTC
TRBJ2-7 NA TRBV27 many CASSLSKGTLNYEQYF TGTGCCAGCAGTTTATCCAAGGGTACCCTTAACTACGAGCAGTACTTC
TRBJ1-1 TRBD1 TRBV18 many CASSPPRGQTEAFF TGTGCCAGCTCACCTCCAAGGGGGCAGACTGAAGCTTTCTTT
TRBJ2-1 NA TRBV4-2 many CASSQEGGGLTDEQFF TGTGCCAGCAGCCAAGAAGGCGGGGGCCTCACCGATGAGCAGTTCTTC
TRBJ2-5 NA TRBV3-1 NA CASSHSGTSETQYF TGTGCCAGCAGCCATTCCGGGACGTCGGAGACCCAGTACTTC
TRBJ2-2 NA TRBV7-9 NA CASSLERVGELFF TGTGCCAGCAGCTTAGAGCGAGTCGGGGAGCTGTTTTTT
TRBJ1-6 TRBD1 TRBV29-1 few CSAKDRGHDSPLHF TGCAGCGCCAAAGACAGGGGGCACGATTCACCCCTCCACTTT
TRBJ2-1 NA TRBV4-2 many CASSPGTLYNEQFF TGTGCCAGCAGCCCCGGGACTCTCTACAATGAGCAGTTCTTC
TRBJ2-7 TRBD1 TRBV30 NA CACSGQGAGEQYF TGTGCCTGTTCGGGACAGGGGGCAGGGGAGCAGTACTTC
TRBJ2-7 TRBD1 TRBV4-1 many CASSQEIQGREQYF TGCGCCAGCAGCCAAGAGATACAGGGGAGAGAGCAGTACTTC
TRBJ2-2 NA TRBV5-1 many CASSRGDRGTGELFF TGCGCCAGCAGCCGAGGGGATAGGGGCACCGGGGAGCTGTTTTTT
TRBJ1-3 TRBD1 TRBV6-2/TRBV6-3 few CASSWTGEAGNTIYF TGTGCCAGCAGTTGGACAGGGGAGGCTGGAAACACCATATATTTT
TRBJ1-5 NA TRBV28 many CASSLPGMWAQHF TGTGCCAGCAGTTTGCCGGGGATGTGGGCCCAGCATTTT
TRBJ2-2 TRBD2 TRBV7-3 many CASSWSGGSTGELFF TGTGCCAGCAGCTGGAGCGGGGGGAGCACCGGGGAGCTGTTTTTT
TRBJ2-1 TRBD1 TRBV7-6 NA CASSLGGTGVYNEQFF TGTGCCAGCAGCTTAGGGGGGACAGGGGTTTACAATGAGCAGTTCTTC
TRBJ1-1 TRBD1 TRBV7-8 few CASSLAPRGTGVNTEAFF TGTGCCAGCAGCTTAGCGCCACGGGGGACAGGAGTGAACACTGAAGCTTTCTTT
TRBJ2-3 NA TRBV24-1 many CATSDPIKTPPRQDTSTDTQYF TGTGCCACCAGTGACCCAATCAAAACTCCCCCCAGACAGGATACTAGCACAGATACGCAGTATTTT
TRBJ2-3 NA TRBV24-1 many CATSDPSGDTQYF TGTGCCACCAGTGACCCGAGCGGGGATACGCAGTATTTT
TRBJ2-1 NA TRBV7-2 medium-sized CASSLGVGGEQFF TGTGCCAGCAGCTTAGGGGTCGGCGGTGAGCAGTTCTTC
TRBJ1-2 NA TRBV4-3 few CASSESSSGPPYGYTF TGCGCCAGCAGCGAATCAAGCTCCGGGCCCCCCTATGGCTACACCTTC
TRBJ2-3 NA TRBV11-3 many CASSLDRADTQYF TGTGCCAGCAGCTTAGATAGGGCAGATACGCAGTATTTT
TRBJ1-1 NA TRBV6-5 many CASSYSAGQESTEAFF TGTGCCAGCAGTTACTCGGCAGGCCAGGAGTCCACTGAAGCTTTCTTT
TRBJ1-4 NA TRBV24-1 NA CATSDPGPGSNEKLFF TGTGCCACCAGTGATCCAGGACCGGGTTCTAATGAAAAACTGTTTTTT
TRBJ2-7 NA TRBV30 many CAWRASYEQYF TGTGCCTGGAGGGCCTCCTACGAGCAGTACTTC
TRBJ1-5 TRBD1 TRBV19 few CASSDRANQPQHF TGTGCCAGTAGCGACAGGGCCAATCAGCCCCAGCATTTT
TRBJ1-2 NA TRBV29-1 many CSVTGAVNYGYTF TGCAGCGTGACGGGGGCAGTAAATTATGGCTACACCTTC
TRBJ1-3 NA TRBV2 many CGGRANSGNTIYF TGTGGCGGGAGGGCCAACTCTGGAAACACCATATATTTT
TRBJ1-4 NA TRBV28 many CASSFGRNNEKLFF TGTGCCAGCAGTTTTGGGCGGAATAATGAAAAACTGTTTTTT
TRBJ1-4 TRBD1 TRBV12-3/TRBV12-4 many CASRAQGAGEKLFF TGTGCCAGCAGGGCACAGGGGGCGGGAGAAAAACTGTTTTTT
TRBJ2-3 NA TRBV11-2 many CASSPLQSTDTQYF TGTGCCAGCAGCCCCCTCCAAAGCACAGATACGCAGTATTTT
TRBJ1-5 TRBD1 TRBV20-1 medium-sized CSAGAGGRHQPQHF TGCAGTGCTGGAGCAGGGGGCCGGCATCAGCCCCAGCATTTT
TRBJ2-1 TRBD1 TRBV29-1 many CSGLSGQGAYNEQFF TGCAGCGGGTTAAGCGGACAGGGGGCCTACAATGAGCAGTTCTTC
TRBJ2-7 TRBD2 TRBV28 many CASSGLAGGAYEQYF TGTGCCAGCAGTGGACTAGCGGGGGGAGCCTACGAGCAGTACTTC
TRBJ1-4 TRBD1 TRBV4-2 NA CASSQGPGQATNEKLFF TGTGCCAGCAGCCAAGGGCCGGGACAGGCAACTAATGAAAAACTGTTTTTT
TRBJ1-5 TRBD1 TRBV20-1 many CSASEGGDQPQHF TGCAGTGCTAGTGAAGGGGGCGATCAGCCCCAGCATTTT
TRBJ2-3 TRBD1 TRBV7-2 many CASSLGGQGRGDTQYF TGTGCCAGCAGCTTAGGGGGACAGGGCAGGGGAGATACGCAGTATTTT
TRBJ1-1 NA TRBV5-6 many CASSLYRDSGVTEAFF TGTGCCAGCAGCTTATACCGGGACTCAGGCGTCACTGAAGCTTTCTTT
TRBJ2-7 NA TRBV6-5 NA CASSYADTGSYEQYF TGTGCCAGCAGTTACGCCGACACAGGATCCTACGAGCAGTACTTC
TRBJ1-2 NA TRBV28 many CASTTRIYGYTF TGTGCCAGCACCACCAGGATCTATGGCTACACCTTC
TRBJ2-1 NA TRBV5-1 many CASSLDQLTSSYNEQFF TGCGCCAGCAGCTTGGATCAGCTGACCAGCTCCTACAATGAGCAGTTCTTC
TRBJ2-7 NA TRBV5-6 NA CASSLVRAYEQYF TGTGCCAGCAGCTTGGTCAGGGCCTACGAGCAGTACTTC
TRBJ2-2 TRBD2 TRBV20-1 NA CSARKLSGGNTGELFF TGCAGTGCTAGAAAGCTTAGCGGGGGAAACACCGGGGAGCTGTTTTTT
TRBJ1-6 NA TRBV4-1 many CASSQDLSRLSYNSPLHF TGCGCCAGCAGCCAAGATCTTAGCAGACTCTCCTATAATTCACCCCTCCACTTT
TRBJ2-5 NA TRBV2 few CASSPALAQETQYF TGTGCCAGCAGCCCCGCGCTAGCTCAAGAGACCCAGTACTTC
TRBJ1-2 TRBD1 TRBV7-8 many CASSPYTTPQGFGYTF TGTGCCAGCAGCCCGTATACTACCCCACAGGGGTTCGGCTACACCTTC
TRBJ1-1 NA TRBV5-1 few CASSLRGLNTEAFF TGCGCCAGCAGCCTCAGGGGTTTGAACACTGAAGCTTTCTTT
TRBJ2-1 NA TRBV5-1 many CASSSQTSYNEQFF TGCGCCAGCAGCTCACAAACTAGCTACAATGAGCAGTTCTTC
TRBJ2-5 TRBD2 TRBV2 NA CASKGRIAGETQYF TGTGCCAGCAAGGGCAGGATAGCGGGGGAGACCCAGTACTTC
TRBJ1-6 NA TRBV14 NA CASSQVHSGSSPLHF TGTGCCAGCAGCCAAGTACACTCGGGGAGTTCACCCCTCCACTTT
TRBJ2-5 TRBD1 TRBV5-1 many CASSIYSGGQETQYF TGCGCCAGCAGCATCTACTCAGGGGGTCAGGAGACCCAGTACTTC